The source of this T cell receptor (beta chain) is a study of a mutant IDH1 vaccine in newly diagnosed glioma. Profiled with immunoSEQ multiplex PCR; TCRdb holds only in-frame clones, not every one. The table includes 24,000 or so clones, almost 85% detected once. In regard to this clone: Its antigen is as yet unknown.

Regarding time point: week 47, end of study. Doses consisted of 300 ug of mutant IDH1 20-mer peptide each, paired with topical imiquimod. V lost 5 bases and J lost 5, with 12 bases in between. CDR3 size: 13 residues. Germline values: CDR1 SEHNR, CDR2 FQNEAQ (reference sequence). The input for sequencing was PBMCs, taken from a glioma patient whose treatment included an IDH1 peptide vaccine. This sequence originates from a man aged 35-49 years with glioma. The rearrangement links TRBV7-9 to TRBJ1-1; tentatively, D is TRBD1 (6 bases). CDR3 amino acids: CASSTLTGTEAFF. The CDR3 nucleotides are TGTGCCAGCAGCACACTTACAGGGACTGAAGCTTTCTTT.